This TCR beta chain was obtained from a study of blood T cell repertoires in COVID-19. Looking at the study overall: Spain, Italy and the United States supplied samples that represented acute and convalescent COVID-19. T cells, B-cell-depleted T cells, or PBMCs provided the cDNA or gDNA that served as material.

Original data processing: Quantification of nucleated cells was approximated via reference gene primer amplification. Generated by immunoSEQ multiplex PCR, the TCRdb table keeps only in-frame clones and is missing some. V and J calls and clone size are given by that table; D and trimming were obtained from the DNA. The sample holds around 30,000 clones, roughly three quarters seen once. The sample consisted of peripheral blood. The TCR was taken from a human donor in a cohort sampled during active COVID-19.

CDR3 DNA: TGTGCCAGTAGCCACCGACGCCAGGCAACTAATGAAAAACTGTTTTTT. This gives the protein CASSHRRQATNEKLFF. The rearrangement uses TRBV19 and TRBJ1-4; D gene uncertain. The germline CDR1 and CDR2 sequences are LNHDA and SQIVND (reference sequence). This CDR3 is built from 16 residues. V gave up 6 bases and J gave up 0 bases, with 14 bases separating them.